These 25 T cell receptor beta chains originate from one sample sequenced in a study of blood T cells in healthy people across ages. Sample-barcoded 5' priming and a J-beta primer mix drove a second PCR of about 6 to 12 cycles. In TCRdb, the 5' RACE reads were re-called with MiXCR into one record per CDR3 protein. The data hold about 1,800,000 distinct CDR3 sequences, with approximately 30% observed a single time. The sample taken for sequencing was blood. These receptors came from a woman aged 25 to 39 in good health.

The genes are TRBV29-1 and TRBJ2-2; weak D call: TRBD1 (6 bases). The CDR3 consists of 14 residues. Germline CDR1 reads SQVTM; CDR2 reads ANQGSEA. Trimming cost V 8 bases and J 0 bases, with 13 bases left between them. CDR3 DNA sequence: TGCAGCACCTTGGACAGAGCGAACACCGGGGAGCTGTTTTTT. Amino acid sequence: CSTLDRANTGELFF.

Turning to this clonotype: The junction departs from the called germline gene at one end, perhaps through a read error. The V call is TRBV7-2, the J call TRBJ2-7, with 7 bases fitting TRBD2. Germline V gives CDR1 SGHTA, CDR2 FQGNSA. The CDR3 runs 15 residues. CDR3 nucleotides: TGTGCCAGCAGCTTATACCCAGCGGGGTCCTACGGGCAGTACTTC. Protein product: CASSLYPAGSYGQYF.

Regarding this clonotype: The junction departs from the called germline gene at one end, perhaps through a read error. This CDR3 reads CASSFGAVSTDAQYF. The CDR3 DNA is TGTGCCAGCAGTTTTGGGGCAGTGAGCACAGATGCGCAGTATTTT. This sequence joins TRBV12-3 or TRBV12-4 and TRBJ2-3; TRBD1 is a possible D gene (5 bases). The CDR3 is 15 residues long.

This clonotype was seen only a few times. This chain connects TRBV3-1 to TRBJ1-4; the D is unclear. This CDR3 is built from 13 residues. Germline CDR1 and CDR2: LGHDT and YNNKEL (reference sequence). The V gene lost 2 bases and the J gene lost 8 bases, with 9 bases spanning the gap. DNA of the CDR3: TGTGCCAGCAGCCAAACAACCAGCGAAAAACTGTTTTTT. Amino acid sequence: CASSQTTSEKLFF.

The CDR3 nucleotides read TGTGCCAGCAGCCAAAACTCACCCTACGAGCAGTACTTC. This gives the protein CASSQNSPYEQYF. The chain couples TRBV3-1 to TRBJ2-7; no definite D call. The V end lost 2 bases, the J end lost 2 bases, and 7 bases lay between the germline ends. Germline V gene sequence: CDR1 LGHDT, CDR2 YNNKEL (reference sequence). The CDR3 is 13 residues long.

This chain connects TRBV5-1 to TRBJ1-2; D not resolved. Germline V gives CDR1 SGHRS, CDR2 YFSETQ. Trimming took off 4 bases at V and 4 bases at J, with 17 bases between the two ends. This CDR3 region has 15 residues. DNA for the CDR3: TGCGCCAGCAGCCCCGACTTACAGCGTATCTATGGCTACACCTTC. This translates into CASSPDLQRIYGYTF.

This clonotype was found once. The CDR3 DNA sequence: TGTGCCAGCAGCCTTCCCCTTAGCTCCTACAATGAGCAGTTCTTC. This sequence encodes CASSLPLSSYNEQFF. The chain employs TRBV27 and TRBJ2-1; D not certain. The CDR3 runs to 15 residues. V was pared by 6 bases and J by 0 bases, with 12 bases between. CDR1 and CDR2 from the germline V gene are MNHEY and SMNVEV (reference sequence).

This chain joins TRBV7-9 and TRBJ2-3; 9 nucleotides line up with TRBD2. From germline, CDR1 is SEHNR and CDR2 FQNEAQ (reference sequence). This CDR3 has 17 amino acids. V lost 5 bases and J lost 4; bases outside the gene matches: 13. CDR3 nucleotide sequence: TGTGCCAGCAGCCAGGTGGCGGGGGGGCCTGCGGCAGATACGCAGTATTTT. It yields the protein CASSQVAGGPAADTQYF.

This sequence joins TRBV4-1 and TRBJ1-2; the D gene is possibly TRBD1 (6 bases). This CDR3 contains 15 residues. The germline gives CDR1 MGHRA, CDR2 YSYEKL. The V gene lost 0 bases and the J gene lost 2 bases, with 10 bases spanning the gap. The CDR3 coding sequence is TGCGCCAGCAGCCAAGACAGGGGAGAAAACTATGGCTACACCTTC. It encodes CASSQDRGENYGYTF.

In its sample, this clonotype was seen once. CDR3 bases: TGCGCCAGCAGGAGTCGACTAGCGGGGGAGGGAAGTGAGCAGTTCTTC. This gives the protein CASRSRLAGEGSEQFF. The chain is built from TRBV5-1 and TRBJ2-1, with 12 nucleotides matching TRBD2. J was trimmed by 9 bases and V by 5 bases; bases with no gene match: 12. The CDR3 has 16 residues. Looked up from germline, CDR1 is SGHRS and CDR2 is YFSETQ. Together with reference TRBV5-1 and TRBJ2-1, the CDR3 gives the full variable domain: KAGVTQTPRYLIKTRGQQVTLSCSPISGHRSVSWYQQTPGQGLQFLFEYFSETQRNKGNFPGRFSGRQFSNSRSEMNVSTLELGDSALYLCASRSRLAGEGSEQFFGPGTRLTVL.

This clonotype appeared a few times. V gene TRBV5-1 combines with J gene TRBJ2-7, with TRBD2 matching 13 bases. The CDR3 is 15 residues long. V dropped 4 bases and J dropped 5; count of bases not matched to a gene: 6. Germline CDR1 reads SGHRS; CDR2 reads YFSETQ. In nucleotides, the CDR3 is TGCGCCAGCAGCCAGACTAGCGGGGGGTTCAACGAGCAGTACTTC. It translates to CASSQTSGGFNEQYF.

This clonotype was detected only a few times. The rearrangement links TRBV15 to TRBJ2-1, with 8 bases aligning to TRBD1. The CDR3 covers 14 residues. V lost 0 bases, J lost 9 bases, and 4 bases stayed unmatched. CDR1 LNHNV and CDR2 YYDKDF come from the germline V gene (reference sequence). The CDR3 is CATSRDRTGSEQFF. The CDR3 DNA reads TGTGCCACCAGCAGAGATCGGACAGGGAGTGAGCAGTTCTTC.

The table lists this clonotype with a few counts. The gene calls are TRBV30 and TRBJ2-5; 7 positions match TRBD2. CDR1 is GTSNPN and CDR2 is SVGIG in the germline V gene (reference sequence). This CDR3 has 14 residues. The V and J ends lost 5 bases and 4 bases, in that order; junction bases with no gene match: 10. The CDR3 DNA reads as TGTGCCTGGGAACCCGGGACTACCGGAGAGACCCAGTACTTC. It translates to CAWEPGTTGETQYF.

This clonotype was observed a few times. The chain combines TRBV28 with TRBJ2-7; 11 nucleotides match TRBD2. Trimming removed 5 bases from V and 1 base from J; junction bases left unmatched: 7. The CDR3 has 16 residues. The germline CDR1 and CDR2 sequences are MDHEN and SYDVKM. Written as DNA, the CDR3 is TGTGCCAGCAGTGCCGGGGGACTAGCGGCTTCCTACGAGCAGTACTTC. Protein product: CASSAGGLAASYEQYF.

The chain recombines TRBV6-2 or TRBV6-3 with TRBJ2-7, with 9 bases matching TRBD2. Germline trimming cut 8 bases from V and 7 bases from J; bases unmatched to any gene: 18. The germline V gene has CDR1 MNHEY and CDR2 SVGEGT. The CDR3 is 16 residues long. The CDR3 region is CASDRIGGRDFNEQYF. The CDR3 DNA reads TGTGCCAGCGACCGCATCGGCGGGAGGGATTTCAATGAGCAGTACTTC.

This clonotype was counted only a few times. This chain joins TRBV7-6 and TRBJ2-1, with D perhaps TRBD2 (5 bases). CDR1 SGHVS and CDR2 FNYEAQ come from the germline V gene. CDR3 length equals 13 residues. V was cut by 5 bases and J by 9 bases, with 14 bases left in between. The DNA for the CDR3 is TGTGCCAGCAGCATCGGGATTGAGGGTGAGCAGTTCTTC. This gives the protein CASSIGIEGEQFF.

In DNA, the CDR3 is TGCAGTGCATCACTTAAGCCGGGCACTGAAGCTTTCTTT. Its translation: CSASLKPGTEAFF. The chain is built from TRBV20-1 and TRBJ1-1; no clear D. CDR3 length: 13 amino acids. Germline V gene data show CDR1 as DFQATT and CDR2 as SNEGSKA (reference sequence). Trimming left V 6 bases short and J 4 bases short, with 15 bases between.

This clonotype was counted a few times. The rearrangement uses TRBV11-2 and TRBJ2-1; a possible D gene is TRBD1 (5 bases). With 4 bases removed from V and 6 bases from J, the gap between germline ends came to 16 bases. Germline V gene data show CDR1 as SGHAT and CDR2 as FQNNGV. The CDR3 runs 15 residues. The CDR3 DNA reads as TGTGCCAGCAGCTGGAACAATCTTAGGGGCAATGAGCAGTTCTTC. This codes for CASSWNNLRGNEQFF.

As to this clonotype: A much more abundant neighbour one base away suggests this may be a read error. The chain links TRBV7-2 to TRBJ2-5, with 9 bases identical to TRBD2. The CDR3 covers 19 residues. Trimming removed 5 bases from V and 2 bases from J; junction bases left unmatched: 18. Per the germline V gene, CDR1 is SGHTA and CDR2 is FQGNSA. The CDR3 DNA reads TGTGCCAGCAGCGTAAGATGGGGTCTAGCGGGGATTTGGCAAGAGACCCAGTACTTC. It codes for CASSVRWGLAGIWQETQYF.

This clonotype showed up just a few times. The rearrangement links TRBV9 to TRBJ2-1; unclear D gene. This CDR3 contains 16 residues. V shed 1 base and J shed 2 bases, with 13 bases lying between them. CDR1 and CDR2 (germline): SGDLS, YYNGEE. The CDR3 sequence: CASSVYGLDPYNEQFF. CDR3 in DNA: TGTGCCAGCAGCGTATACGGTCTCGACCCCTACAATGAGCAGTTCTTC.

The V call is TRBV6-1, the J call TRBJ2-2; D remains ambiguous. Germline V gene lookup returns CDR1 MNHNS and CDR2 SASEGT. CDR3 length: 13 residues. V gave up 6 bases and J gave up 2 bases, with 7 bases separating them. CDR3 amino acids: CASRASNTGELFF. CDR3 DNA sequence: TGTGCCAGCAGGGCTTCAAACACCGGGGAGCTGTTTTTT.

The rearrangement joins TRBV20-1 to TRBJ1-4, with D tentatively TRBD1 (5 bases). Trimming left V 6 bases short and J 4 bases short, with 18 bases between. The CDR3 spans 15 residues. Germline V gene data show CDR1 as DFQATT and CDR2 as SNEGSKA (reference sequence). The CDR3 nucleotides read TGCAGTGCATCCGACCCAGGGTCGTTTAATGAAAAACTGTTTTTT. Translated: CSASDPGSFNEKLFF.

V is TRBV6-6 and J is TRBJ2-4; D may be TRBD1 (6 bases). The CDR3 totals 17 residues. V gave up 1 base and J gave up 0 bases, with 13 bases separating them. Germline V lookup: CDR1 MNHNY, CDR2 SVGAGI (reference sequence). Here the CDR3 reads CASSYFLDSLAKNIQYF. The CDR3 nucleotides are TGTGCCAGCAGTTACTTCCTGGACAGTCTAGCCAAAAACATTCAGTACTTC.

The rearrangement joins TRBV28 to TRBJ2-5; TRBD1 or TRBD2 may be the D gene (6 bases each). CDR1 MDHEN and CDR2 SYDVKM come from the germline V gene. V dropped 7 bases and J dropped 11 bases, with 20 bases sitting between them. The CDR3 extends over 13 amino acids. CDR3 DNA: TGTGCCAGCACTCAGGGGATGGACTACAAGCAGTACTTC. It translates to CASTQGMDYKQYF. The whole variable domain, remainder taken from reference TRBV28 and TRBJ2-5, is DVKVTQSSRYLVKRTGEKVFLECVQDMDHENMFWYRQDPGLGLRLIYFSYDVKMKEKGDIPEGYSVSREKKERFSLILESASTNQTSMYLCASTQGMDYKQYFGPGTRLLVL.

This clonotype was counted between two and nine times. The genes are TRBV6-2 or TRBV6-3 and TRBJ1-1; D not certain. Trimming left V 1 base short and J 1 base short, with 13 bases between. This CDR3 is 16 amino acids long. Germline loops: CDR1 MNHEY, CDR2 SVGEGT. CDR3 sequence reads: CASSYLVYRGNTEAFF. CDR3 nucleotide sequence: TGTGCCAGCAGTTACTTGGTCTATCGGGGGAACACTGAAGCTTTCTTT.